Below, 14 T cell receptor beta chains from the same sample are listed, as sequenced in a study of brain T cells in children with intractable seizures (dated by TCRdb to about 2021). The time point label here, explained by the study, means: resected brain tissue, or blood drawn just prior to surgery. Libraries were built with the immunoSEQ multiplex PCR assay. TCRdb carries this immuneACCESS record with in-frame sequences only. Its versions omit some clonotypes, under half of them owing to an unresolved V gene in the studies checked, with the rest unexplained. The sample includes tens of thousands of clones, with roughly 91% observed a single time. The ten largest clones capture over 1.5% of the sample. Source: peripheral blood, taken at surgery. The receptor set was obtained from a boy under three years old with tuberous sclerosis and intractable seizures.

The rearrangement links TRBV27 to TRBJ2-6; 8 bases line up with TRBD1. The length of the CDR3 is 18 residues. Germline-derived CDR1 and CDR2 are MNHEY and SMNVEV (reference sequence). V shed 1 base, J shed 0 bases, and the junction held 5 bases outside the gene matches. CDR3 coding DNA: TGTGCCAGCAGTTTATTGACAGGGGTTCTCTCTGGGGCCAACGTCCTGACTTTC. Its protein is CASSLLTGVLSGANVLTF.

V usage is TRBV24-1 and J usage is TRBJ2-6; D remains ambiguous. Germline assignment: CDR1 KGHDR and CDR2 SFDVKD. The CDR3 contains 18 residues. V shed 3 bases and J shed 0 bases, with 14 bases lying between them. In nucleotides, the CDR3 is TGTGCCACCAGTGATAGAGGACGGCAGAGCTCTGGGGCCAACGTCCTGACTTTC. Its translation: CATSDRGRQSSGANVLTF.

The chain links TRBV6-1 to TRBJ2-4; 7 bases agree with TRBD2. Trimming at V came to 1 base and at J to 0 bases, leaving 3 bases not matched to a gene. The CDR3 runs to 16 residues. Germline V gives CDR1 MNHNS, CDR2 SASEGT. DNA of the CDR3: TGTGCCAGCAGTGAAGTGGGGGGGGTAGCCAAAAACATTCAGTACTTC. Encoded protein: CASSEVGGVAKNIQYF.

The rearrangement links TRBV3-1 (or the pseudogene TRBV3-2) to TRBJ2-7; D is uncertain. This CDR3 contains 15 residues. The germline V gene encodes CDR1 LGHDT and CDR2 YNNKEL (reference sequence). V was shortened by 1 base and J by 1 base, with 11 bases between the two germline ends. In DNA form, the CDR3 reads TGTGCCAGCAGCCAAGCGGCCTTTTCGTCCTACGAGCAGTACTTC. It codes for CASSQAAFSSYEQYF.

CDR3 amino acids: CASSANGVSSSGANVLTF. The CDR3 nucleotides are TGTGCCAGCAGTGCTAATGGGGTCAGCAGCTCTGGGGCCAACGTCCTGACTTTC. The chain is built from TRBV2 and TRBJ2-6; D is unclear. The CDR3 spans 18 residues. Per the germline V gene, CDR1 is SNHLY and CDR2 is FYNNEI. V was shortened by 4 bases and J by 0 bases, with 16 bases between the two germline ends.

This chain uses TRBV18 with TRBJ2-3, with D possibly matching TRBD2 (6 bases). The germline CDR1 and CDR2 sequences are KGHSH and LQKENI. The CDR3 spans 15 residues. Trimming stripped 3 bases from V and 2 bases from J, with 12 bases between. CDR3 residues: CASSPFRDSTDTQYF. As DNA, the CDR3 is TGTGCCAGCTCACCGTTTCGGGACTCCACAGATACGCAGTATTTT.

This chain uses TRBV24-1 with TRBJ2-2; maybe TRBD1 (6 bases). The CDR3 spans 16 residues. Trimming removed 4 bases at V and 4 bases at J, with 15 bases between. The germline gives CDR1 KGHDR, CDR2 SFDVKD. The CDR3: CATSDSRQAPTGELFF. For the CDR3, the DNA is TGTGCCACCAGTGACTCTCGACAGGCCCCCACCGGGGAGCTGTTTTTT.

V usage is TRBV9 and J usage is TRBJ1-2; TRBD1 is a possible D gene (5 bases). Germline-derived CDR1 and CDR2 are SGDLS and YYNGEE. Trimming removed 4 bases at V and 8 bases at J, with 15 bases between. The CDR3 totals 13 residues. The chain's CDR3 is CASSPAGRRGYTF. CDR3 coding DNA: TGTGCCAGCAGCCCAGCGGGACGTCGAGGCTACACCTTC.

The chain recombines TRBV3-1 (or the pseudogene TRBV3-2) with TRBJ2-1, with TRBD2 matching 7 bases. J gave up 5 bases and V 3 bases, and 4 bases lay outside the gene matches. The CDR3 spans 14 residues. Germline V lookup: CDR1 LGHDT, CDR2 YNNKEL (reference sequence). The CDR3 is CASSHSGTNNEQFF. As DNA, the CDR3 is TGTGCCAGCAGCCACTCCGGGACTAACAATGAGCAGTTCTTC.

V gene TRBV2 combines with J gene TRBJ2-2; weak D call: TRBD2 (5 bases). The V gene lost 7 bases and the J gene lost 7 bases, with 13 bases spanning the gap. This CDR3 has 13 amino acids. From germline, CDR1 is SNHLY and CDR2 FYNNEI. The CDR3 spells CASTRVESGELFF. The CDR3 DNA follows: TGTGCCAGCACGAGGGTGGAGAGCGGGGAGCTGTTTTTT.

The chain links TRBV6-5 to TRBJ1-4, with D possibly TRBD1 on 5 matching bases. The V and J ends lost 6 bases and 1 base respectively, with 9 bases between them. CDR3 size: 14 residues. Germline CDR1 is MNHEY and CDR2 is SVGAGI. The CDR3 nucleotides read TGTGCCAGCAGCGATCAGGGAACTAATGAAAAACTGTTTTTT. Translation: CASSDQGTNEKLFF.

The chain employs TRBV7-8 and TRBJ2-2, with D unclear. V lost 5 bases and J lost 5, with 12 bases in between. Germline CDR1 is SGHVS and CDR2 is FQNEAQ. The CDR3 sequence is 14 residues long. The CDR3 nucleotides are TGTGCCAGCAGCCCTCATCTGGGGACCGGGGAGCTGTTTTTT. This encodes CASSPHLGTGELFF.

This chain connects TRBV13 to TRBJ2-5; 12 nucleotides align to TRBD2. CDR1 and CDR2 from the germline V gene are PRHDT and FYEKMQ (reference sequence). The CDR3 extends over 16 amino acids. J lost 4 bases, V lost 2 bases, and 5 bases had no gene match. The CDR3 DNA follows: TGTGCCAGCAGCTTACGGACTAGCGGGGTTGCAGAGACCCAGTACTTC. Amino acid sequence: CASSLRTSGVAETQYF.

This chain uses TRBV29-1 with TRBJ1-2; 10 nucleotides agree with TRBD1. The germline V gene encodes CDR1 SQVTM and CDR2 ANQGSEA. Trimming took 6 bases from V and 5 from J; bases not matched to a gene: 3. The CDR3 is 12 residues long. CDR3 protein: CSVLDRGYGYTF. In DNA form, the CDR3 reads TGCAGCGTCCTGGACAGGGGGTATGGCTACACCTTC.